This TCR beta chain was found in a study of CXCR3-negative and CXCR3-positive naive CD8 T cells. This CDR3 has 14 amino acids. Findings and limits, study-wide: Similar TRBV-TRBJ usage was seen in naive cells (both CXCR3-negative and CXCR3-positive), but memory cells differed.

As concerns this clonotype: Its antigen is currently unknown.

CD45RO-CCR7+CD27+CD95- defined naive CD8+ T cells. Libraries were UMI-labeled 5' RACE TRB cDNA. TCRdb reprocessed the 5' RACE reads, with one entry per CDR3 protein and no DNA. The listing records about 62,000 distinct CDR3 sequences. The sequenced material came from naive CXCR3- CD8+ T cells from blood. Noted subset: CD45RO-CCR7+CD27+CD95- naive CD8+ T cells lacking CXCR3 (TNR3-). V is TRBV12-3 or TRBV12-4 and J is TRBJ2-1. This TCR derives from a human donor in good health. Some clones in this sample may be carry-over from other donors' samples. CDR3: CASSGGSSYNEQFF.